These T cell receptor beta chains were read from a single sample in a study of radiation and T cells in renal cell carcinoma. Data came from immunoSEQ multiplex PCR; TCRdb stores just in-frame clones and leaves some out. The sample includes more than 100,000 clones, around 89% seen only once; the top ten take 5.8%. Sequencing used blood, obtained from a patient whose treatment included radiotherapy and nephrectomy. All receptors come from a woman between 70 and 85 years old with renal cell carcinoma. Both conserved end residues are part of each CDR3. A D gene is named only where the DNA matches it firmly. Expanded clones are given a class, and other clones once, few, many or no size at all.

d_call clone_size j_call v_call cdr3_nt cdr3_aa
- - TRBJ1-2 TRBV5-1 TGCGCCAGCATGGAACTTTCCTCCCTCGCAGGGCCAAGCTATGGCTACACCTTC CASMELSSLAGPSYGYTF
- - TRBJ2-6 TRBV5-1 TGCGCCAGCAGCTTGGGGGGCAGTCACTCTGGGGCCAACGTCCTGACTTTC CASSLGGSHSGANVLTF
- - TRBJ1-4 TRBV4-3 TGCGCCAGCAGCCAAGATCAGGGGCCCAGTGAAAAACTGTTTTTT CASSQDQGPSEKLFF
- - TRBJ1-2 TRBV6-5 TGTGCCAGCAGTTACGCCAGGACAGAAAACTATGGCTACACCTTC CASSYARTENYGYTF
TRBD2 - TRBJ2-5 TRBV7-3 TGTGCCAGCAGCTTTATAGCGGGGTACCAAGAGACCCAGTACTTC CASSFIAGYQETQYF
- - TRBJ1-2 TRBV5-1 TGCGCCAGCAGCTTGGGGAGGGTTGGAGAGTATGGCTACACCTTC CASSLGRVGEYGYTF
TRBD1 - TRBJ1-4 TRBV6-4 TGTGCCAGCAGAGCCACAGGGACAGGGGAGAGGACTAATGAAAAACTGTTTTTT CASRATGTGERTNEKLFF
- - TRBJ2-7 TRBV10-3 TGTGCCATCAGTGATCTGACAGGTGCTAAAGCCTACGAGCAGTACTTC CAISDLTGAKAYEQYF
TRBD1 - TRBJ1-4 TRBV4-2 TGTGCCAGCAGCCTTCCCGACAGGGGAGGGAATGAAAAACTGTTTTTT CASSLPDRGGNEKLFF
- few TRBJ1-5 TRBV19 TGTGCCAGTAGTATCAAGGGCACCGTAGAGCCCCAGCATTTT CASSIKGTVEPQHF
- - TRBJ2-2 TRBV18 TGTGCCAGCTCACCGAGACAGGGAGGCAACACCGGGGAGCTGTTTTTT CASSPRQGGNTGELFF
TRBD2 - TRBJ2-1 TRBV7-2 TGTGCCAGCAGGAAGACTAGCGGGGACAATGAGCAGTTCTTC CASRKTSGDNEQFF
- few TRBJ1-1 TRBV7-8 TGTGCCAGCAGCTCGTCCACAGGGTACACTGAAGCTTTCTTT CASSSSTGYTEAFF
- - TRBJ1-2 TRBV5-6 TGTGCCAGCAGCTTGGGGAAGGGTCAGAAGGGCGTAAACTATGGCTACACCTTC CASSLGKGQKGVNYGYTF
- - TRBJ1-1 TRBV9 TGTGCCAGCAGCCCCAGATTTATGAACACTGAAGCTTTCTTT CASSPRFMNTEAFF
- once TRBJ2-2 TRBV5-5 TGTGCCAGCAGCTTGCGGGACACTAGTGGAACCGGGGAGCTGTTTTTT CASSLRDTSGTGELFF
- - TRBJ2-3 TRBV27 TGTGCCAGCAGTGCAATAGACAGGCTTACTAGCACAGATACGCAGTATTTT CASSAIDRLTSTDTQYF